This record looks at one TCR beta chain sequence and its context. How the authors handled the data: Nucleated cell number was recorded as an estimate derived from reference gene primer amplification. Sequenced by immunoSEQ multiplex PCR; TCRdb stores in-frame clones only, minus some. V, J and clone size are taken as reported in that table, and D and trimming were inferred from the DNA itself. The sample holds more than 95,000 clones, about 83% seen once. This sample was included in a study of blood T cell repertoires in COVID-19. Study as a whole: The origin of the acute and convalescent COVID-19 samples was the United States, Italy and Spain. PBMCs, B-cell-depleted T cells, or T cells were the source of the cDNA or gDNA that made up the material.

The CDR3 is 14 amino acids. Germline V gene lookup returns CDR1 SEHNR and CDR2 FQNEAQ (reference sequence). With 2 bases removed from V and 3 bases from J, the gap between germline ends came to 10 bases. The sequencing sample was made of peripheral blood. The chain couples TRBV7-9 to TRBJ2-5; D might be TRBD1 (6 bases). The receptor was isolated from a man between 65 and 85 years old with acute or convalescent COVID-19. DNA of the CDR3: TGTGCCAGCAGCTTAACAGCAGGGGAAGAGACCCAGTACTTC. This sequence encodes CASSLTAGEETQYF.